Presented here are 31 T cell receptor beta chains from one specimen sequenced in a study of persistence of HIV-infected CD4 T cells. Overlapping HIV-1 Gag 15-mer peptides at approximately 1 ug per peptide per mL were used. CD40L/CD69 double-negative CD45RO-high memory CD4+ T cells were collected. Their recognized antigens are unknown. Sequencing used immunoSEQ version 4 in survey mode. Sequenced by immunoSEQ multiplex PCR; TCRdb stores in-frame clones only, minus some. Of 36,000 or so clones in the sample, approximately 78% were seen once. The sample here was cultured CD4+ T cells from PBMCs, taken from a patient who received antiretroviral therapy. These receptor sequences come from an adult with HIV. The donor label of this sample is uncertain.

The J gene is TRBJ1-6, the V gene TRBV7-8, with no clear D. V lost 0 bases and J 0 bases, leaving 18 bases between the germline ends. Germline V gene lookup returns CDR1 SGHVS and CDR2 FQNEAQ. This CDR3 comprises 20 residues. CDR3 region: CASSLAWSVSASSYNSPLHF. CDR3 DNA sequence: TGTGCCAGCAGCTTAGCTTGGTCGGTCAGCGCCAGCTCCTATAATTCACCCCTCCACTTT.

This sequence joins TRBV5-1 and TRBJ1-6; D may be TRBD1 (5 bases). The CDR3 is 15 amino acids. V lost 0 bases and J lost 10, with 14 bases in between. Germline lookup yields CDR1 SGHRS and CDR2 YFSETQ. The CDR3, as DNA: TGCGCCAGCAGCTTGGTCCAGGGAGCGGGGTCACCCCTCCACTTT. Encoded protein: CASSLVQGAGSPLHF.

This rearrangement joins TRBV2 to TRBJ1-5; maybe TRBD1 (5 bases). Trimming cost V 7 bases and J 1 base, with 14 bases left between them. Germline V gene lookup returns CDR1 SNHLY and CDR2 FYNNEI. CDR3 length: 15 amino acids. CDR3 bases: TGTGCCAGCAATATCGGGGCAGCGAGCAATCAGCCCCAGCATTTT. This encodes CASNIGAASNQPQHF.

The chain couples TRBV6-1 to TRBJ2-1; D is possibly TRBD2 (6 bases). This CDR3 is 14 amino acids long. Germline CDR1 MNHNS, CDR2 SASEGT. The V end was cut by 1 base, the J end by 13 bases, with 17 bases between. The CDR3 loop reads CASSEGGSGDSQFF. For the CDR3, the DNA is TGTGCCAGCAGTGAAGGCGGGTCGGGGGATTCCCAGTTCTTC.

The V and J genes are TRBV30 and TRBJ2-2; possible D gene TRBD2, 5 bases. The V end was cut by 3 bases, the J end by 7 bases, with 12 bases between. This CDR3 has 13 residues. CDR1 and CDR2 (germline): GTSNPN, SVGIG (reference sequence). The CDR3 protein is CAWRSLRDGELFF. Written as DNA, the CDR3 is TGTGCCTGGAGGAGCCTACGGGACGGGGAGCTGTTTTTT.

This chain connects TRBV29-1 to TRBJ2-1, with 8 bases identical to TRBD1. The germline V gene encodes CDR1 SQVTM and CDR2 ANQGSEA. The CDR3 spans 13 residues. Trimming at V came to 8 bases and at J to 6 bases, leaving 9 bases not matched to a gene. As DNA, the CDR3 is TGCAGCTTACTCCGAACAGGGGGCAATGAGCAGTTCTTC. It specifies CSLLRTGGNEQFF.

V gene TRBV5-1 combines with J gene TRBJ1-5, with D unclear. Germline V gives CDR1 SGHRS, CDR2 YFSETQ. The CDR3 loop spans 17 amino acids. The ends were cut back, 8 bases at V and 0 bases at J, with 21 bases in the middle. CDR3 amino acids: CASTKSPPHNSNQPQHF. CDR3 DNA sequence: TGCGCCAGTACTAAGAGCCCTCCTCACAATAGCAATCAGCCCCAGCATTTT. Filled out from reference TRBV5-1 and TRBJ1-5, the complete variable domain reads KAGVTQTPRYLIKTRGQQVTLSCSPISGHRSVSWYQQTPGQGLQFLFEYFSETQRNKGNFPGRFSGRQFSNSRSEMNVSTLELGDSALYLCASTKSPPHNSNQPQHFGDGTRLSIL.

This chain joins TRBV7-8 and TRBJ2-1; tentative D call: TRBD2 (5 bases). The CDR3 totals 16 residues. CDR1 SGHVS and CDR2 FQNEAQ come from the germline V gene. V lost 2 bases, J lost 2 bases, and 13 bases lay in between. CDR3 in DNA: TGTGCCAGCAGCTTATACGGACTTCAAACCTACAATGAGCAGTTCTTC. Protein: CASSLYGLQTYNEQFF.

This clone was seen only once. V and J are TRBV2 and TRBJ1-2, with 7 positions matching TRBD1. This CDR3 comprises 14 residues. Germline V gene lookup returns CDR1 SNHLY and CDR2 FYNNEI. V lost 6 bases and J lost 0; bases outside the gene matches: 4. CDR3 amino acids: CASRSQGSNYGYTF. CDR3 coding DNA: TGTGCCAGCAGATCACAGGGGTCTAACTATGGCTACACCTTC. The full variable domain, its missing parts supplied by reference TRBV2 and TRBJ1-2, is EPEVTQTPSHQVTQMGQEVILRCVPISNHLYFYWYRQILGQKVEFLVSFYNNEISEKSEIFDDQFSVERPDGSNFTLKIRSTKLEDSAMYFCASRSQGSNYGYTFGSGTRLTVV.

This clone was observed once. V is TRBV30 and J is TRBJ1-1, with 9 nucleotides matching TRBD1. Germline loops: CDR1 GTSNPN, CDR2 SVGIG (reference sequence). V trimming: 2 bases; J trimming: 3 bases; junction bases outside the gene matches: 10. The CDR3 length is 16 residues. The CDR3 is CAWSPPGQGAYTEAFF. DNA for the CDR3: TGTGCCTGGAGTCCTCCGGGACAGGGTGCGTACACTGAAGCTTTCTTT.

The chain joins TRBV24-1 to TRBJ1-2; the D gene is possibly TRBD1 (5 bases). The germline CDR1 and CDR2 sequences are KGHDR and SFDVKD. Trimming cost V 5 bases and J 4 bases, with 16 bases left between them. This CDR3 has 15 amino acids. CDR3 nucleotides: TGTGCCACCAGTGCCTCGGCAGGACAAATCTATGGCTACACCTTC. The encoded protein is CATSASAGQIYGYTF.

The gene calls are TRBV5-1 and TRBJ1-2; D uncertain. Looked up from germline, CDR1 is SGHRS and CDR2 is YFSETQ. CDR3 size: 15 residues. With 0 bases removed from V and 0 bases from J, the gap between germline ends came to 9 bases. The CDR3 is CASSLDGLSNYGYTF. The CDR3 region has the DNA TGCGCCAGCAGCTTGGACGGGTTGTCTAACTATGGCTACACCTTC.

The chain carries TRBV29-1 and TRBJ1-5; no clear D gene. The V end was cut by 1 base, the J end by 4 bases, with 8 bases between. CDR1 is SQVTM, CDR2 ANQGSEA, per germline. The CDR3 is made up of 13 amino acids. The CDR3 sequence: CSVEANPNQPQHF. Here the CDR3 DNA reads TGCAGCGTTGAAGCGAATCCGAATCAGCCCCAGCATTTT.

V is TRBV5-4 and J is TRBJ1-2; a weak D match, TRBD1 (5 bases). Germline assignment: CDR1 SGHNT and CDR2 YYREEE (reference sequence). Trimming took off 2 bases at V and 4 bases at J, with 15 bases between the two ends. The length of the CDR3 is 15 residues. The CDR3 here is CASSLWRGASYGYTF. For the CDR3, the DNA is TGTGCCAGCAGCTTATGGAGAGGGGCCTCCTATGGCTACACCTTC.

This chain uses TRBV6-5 with TRBJ1-3, with D possibly matching TRBD1 (5 bases). In germline, CDR1 is MNHEY, CDR2 SVGAGI. The CDR3 totals 12 residues. CDR3 loop: CATRGTGYAIYF. For the CDR3, the DNA is TGTGCTACGCGGGGGACGGGGTATGCCATATATTTT.

The V and J genes are TRBV19 and TRBJ1-4, with no clear D. Germline V gene lookup returns CDR1 LNHDA and CDR2 SQIVND (reference sequence). The CDR3 loop spans 13 amino acids. Trimming cost V 5 bases and J 5 bases, with 9 bases left between them. This CDR3 reads CASSWQYNEKLFF. DNA of the CDR3: TGTGCCAGTAGTTGGCAGTACAATGAAAAACTGTTTTTT.

In regard to this clone: The sample has other DNA sequences that encode this CDR3 too. This sequence joins TRBV7-3 and TRBJ2-1; either TRBD1 or TRBD2 may supply D (6 bases each). V dropped 6 bases and J dropped 2 bases, with 11 bases sitting between them. Germline lookup yields CDR1 SGHTA and CDR2 FQGTGA. The CDR3 contains 14 residues. Here the CDR3 DNA reads TGTGCCAGCAGTTCCGGGGGCACCTACAATGAGCAGTTCTTC. This codes for CASSSGGTYNEQFF. Full variable domain (missing parts from reference TRBV7-3 and TRBJ2-1): GAGVSQTPSNKVTEKGKYVELRCDPISGHTALYWYRQSLGQGPEFLIYFQGTGAADDSGLPNDRFFAVRPEGSVSTLKIQRTERGDSAVYLCASSSGGTYNEQFFGPGTRLTVL.

This clone was seen only once. The V and J genes are TRBV28 and TRBJ1-6; TRBD1 might be the D (6 bases). The germline CDR1 and CDR2 sequences are MDHEN and SYDVKM. This CDR3 is 14 amino acids long. V lost 3 bases to trimming and J lost 9 bases, with 12 bases between them. CDR3 protein: CASSFQQGISPLHF. In nucleotides, the CDR3 is TGTGCCAGCAGTTTCCAACAGGGTATTTCACCCCTCCACTTT.

This clone occurred a few times. This chain connects TRBV19 to TRBJ1-5; weak D call: TRBD1 (6 bases). Trimming removed 7 bases at V and 11 bases at J, with 24 bases between. The CDR3 sequence is 15 residues long. The germline gives CDR1 LNHDA, CDR2 SQIVND (reference sequence). CDR3 in DNA: TGTGCCAGTACTCCTTCGGGACATCGACCTCGGTCCCAGCATTTT. The encoded protein is CASTPSGHRPRSQHF.

As to this clone: The identical CDR3 is also encoded by other nucleotide sequences in the sample. CDR3 nucleotide sequence: TGTGCCAGCAGTTTAGGGCGGAACACTGAAGCTTTCTTT. This translates into CASSLGRNTEAFF. V gene TRBV12-3 or TRBV12-4 combines with J gene TRBJ1-1; D uncertain. CDR3 size: 13 residues. V was trimmed by 1 base and J by 1 base, leaving 4 bases between them.

The CDR3 sequence: CASGRDRETQYF. DNA for the CDR3: TGCGCCAGTGGTAGGGACAGAGAGACCCAGTACTTC. The chain recombines TRBV10-2 with TRBJ2-5; TRBD1 agrees at 7 bases. CDR1 is WSHSY and CDR2 is SAAADI in the germline V gene. This CDR3 spans 12 amino acids. The V and J ends lost 9 bases and 4 bases, in that order; junction bases with no gene match: 5.

The J gene is TRBJ2-1, the V gene TRBV19, with 9 bases fitting TRBD2. CDR1 LNHDA and CDR2 SQIVND come from the germline V gene (reference sequence). The length of the CDR3 is 16 residues. After removal of 9 bases from V and 7 bases from J, the junction contained 16 bases not matched to a gene. The CDR3: CASADSGGPGRNEQFF. The CDR3 DNA reads as TGTGCCAGCGCGGACAGCGGGGGGCCGGGACGGAATGAGCAGTTCTTC.

The CDR3 spells CASSPRSNTEAFF. The CDR3 DNA sequence: TGTGCCAGCTCACCACGTAGCAACACTGAAGCTTTCTTT. V is TRBV18 and J is TRBJ1-1; D uncertain. The CDR3 extends over 13 amino acids. From germline, CDR1 is KGHSH and CDR2 LQKENI. Trimming removed 1 base at V and 2 bases at J, with 5 bases between.

The gene calls are TRBV6-5 and TRBJ2-7; 8 nucleotides align to TRBD1. The CDR3 is made up of 13 amino acids. Germline lookup yields CDR1 MNHEY and CDR2 SVGAGI. Germline trimming cut 6 bases from V and 3 bases from J; bases unmatched to any gene: 4. CDR3 sequence (DNA): TGTGCCAGCAGGGGGACAGGAGGCTACGAGCAGTACGTC. Residues: CASRGTGGYEQYV.

The V gene is TRBV6-6, the J gene TRBJ2-7; maybe TRBD1 (6 bases). V lost 6 bases, J lost 1 base, and 13 bases lay in between. Looked up from germline, CDR1 is MNHNY and CDR2 is SVGAGI (reference sequence). The CDR3 runs 14 residues. The DNA of the CDR3 is TGTGCCAGCAGGAGGGGACACGAGTCCTACGAGCAGTACGTC. It yields the protein CASRRGHESYEQYV.

The CDR3 here is CASSPGPRGEKLFF. The CDR3 DNA reads as TGTGCCAGCAGTCCCGGGCCCAGAGGGGAAAAACTGTTTTTT. The V gene is TRBV3-1 (or the pseudogene TRBV3-2), the J gene TRBJ1-4; D unclear. Germline V gene data show CDR1 as LGHDT and CDR2 as YNNKEL (reference sequence). Between the trimmed V and J ends, which lost 6 bases and 8 bases, there was a span of 16 bases. The CDR3 sequence is 14 residues long.

This chain links TRBV2 with TRBJ2-1, with D perhaps matching TRBD1 (6 bases). The CDR3 is 13 amino acids. Germline values: CDR1 SNHLY, CDR2 FYNNEI. V shed 7 bases and J shed 3 bases, with 10 bases lying between them. CDR3 nucleotides: TGTGCCAGCATCCAGGGGATCTACAATGAGCAGTTCTTC. This codes for CASIQGIYNEQFF.

The genes are TRBV7-6 and TRBJ2-5; TRBD1 matches at 10 bases. The CDR3 spans 16 residues. V lost 4 bases to trimming and J lost 7 bases; unmatched junction nucleotides: 12. Looked up from germline, CDR1 is SGHVS and CDR2 is FNYEAQ. The CDR3 here is CASSSRDRGNFGTQYF. CDR3 DNA: TGTGCCAGCAGCTCCCGGGACAGGGGAAATTTTGGGACCCAGTACTTC.

This chain uses TRBV14 with TRBJ1-2; 8 positions agree with TRBD1. CDR1 and CDR2 (germline): SGHDN, FVKESK. The junction had 5 bases not matched to a gene; V was cut back by 1 base and J by 4 bases. The CDR3 sequence is 15 residues long. Here the CDR3 reads CASSQGQGRSYGYTF. CDR3 sequence (DNA): TGTGCCAGCAGCCAAGGACAGGGGCGCTCCTATGGCTACACCTTC.

The J gene is TRBJ1-1, the V gene TRBV5-4, with 8 bases that match TRBD1. With V trimmed by 4 bases and J by 7 bases, 9 bases remained unmatched. The CDR3 is made up of 14 amino acids. Germline V gives CDR1 SGHNT, CDR2 YYREEE (reference sequence). CDR3 sequence: CASSIAGGVGEAFF. DNA for the CDR3: TGTGCCAGCAGCATAGCAGGGGGCGTGGGTGAAGCTTTCTTT.

This chain uses TRBV7-2 with TRBJ2-1; tentatively, D is TRBD2 (7 bases). Germline V gives CDR1 SGHTA, CDR2 FQGNSA. Trimming removed 0 bases at V and 4 bases at J, with 10 bases between. CDR3 length: 15 residues. CDR3 region: CASSLAGGEYNEQFF. CDR3 nucleotides: TGTGCCAGCAGCTTAGCAGGGGGGGAGTACAATGAGCAGTTCTTC.